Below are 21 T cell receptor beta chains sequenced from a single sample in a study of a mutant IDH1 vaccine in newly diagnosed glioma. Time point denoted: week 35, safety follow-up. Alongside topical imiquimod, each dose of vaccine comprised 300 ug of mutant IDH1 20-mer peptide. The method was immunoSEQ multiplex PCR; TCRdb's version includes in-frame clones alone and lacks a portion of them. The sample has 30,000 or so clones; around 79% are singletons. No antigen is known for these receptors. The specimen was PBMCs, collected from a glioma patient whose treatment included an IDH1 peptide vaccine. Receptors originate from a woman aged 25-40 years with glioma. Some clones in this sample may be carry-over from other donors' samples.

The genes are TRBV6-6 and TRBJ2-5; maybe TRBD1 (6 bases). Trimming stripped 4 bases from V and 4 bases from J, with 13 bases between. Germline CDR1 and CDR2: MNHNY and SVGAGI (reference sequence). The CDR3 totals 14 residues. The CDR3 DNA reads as TGTGCCAGCAGTTTTAACAGGGCGGGAGAGACCCAGTACTTC. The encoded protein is CASSFNRAGETQYF.

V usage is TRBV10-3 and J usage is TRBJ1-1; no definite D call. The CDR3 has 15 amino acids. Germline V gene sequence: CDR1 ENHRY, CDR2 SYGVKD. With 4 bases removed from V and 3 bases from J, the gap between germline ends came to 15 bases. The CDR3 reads CAISVRKGRDTEAFF. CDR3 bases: TGTGCCATCAGTGTAAGAAAGGGAAGGGACACTGAAGCTTTCTTT.

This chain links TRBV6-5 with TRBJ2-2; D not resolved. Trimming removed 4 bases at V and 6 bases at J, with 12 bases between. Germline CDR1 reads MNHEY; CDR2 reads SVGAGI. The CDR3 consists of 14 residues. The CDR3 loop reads CASSWDLGSGELFF. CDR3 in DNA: TGTGCCAGCAGTTGGGATTTGGGCTCCGGGGAGCTGTTTTTT.

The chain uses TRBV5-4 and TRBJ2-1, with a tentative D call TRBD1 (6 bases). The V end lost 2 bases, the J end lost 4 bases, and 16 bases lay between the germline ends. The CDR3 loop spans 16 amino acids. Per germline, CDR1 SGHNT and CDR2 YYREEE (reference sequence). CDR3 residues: CASSFKPGVLYNEQFF. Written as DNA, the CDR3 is TGTGCCAGCAGCTTCAAGCCAGGGGTCCTTTACAATGAGCAGTTCTTC.

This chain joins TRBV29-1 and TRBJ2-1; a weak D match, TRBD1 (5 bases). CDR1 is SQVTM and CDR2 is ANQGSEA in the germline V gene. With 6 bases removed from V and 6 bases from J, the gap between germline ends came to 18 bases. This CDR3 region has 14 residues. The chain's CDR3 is CSVPASWGTNEQFF. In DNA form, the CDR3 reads TGCAGCGTCCCAGCGAGCTGGGGCACCAATGAGCAGTTCTTC.

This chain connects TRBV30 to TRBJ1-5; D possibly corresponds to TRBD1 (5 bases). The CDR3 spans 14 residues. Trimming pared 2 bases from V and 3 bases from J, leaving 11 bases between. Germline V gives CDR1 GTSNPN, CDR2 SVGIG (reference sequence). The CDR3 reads CAWSLGRANQPQHF. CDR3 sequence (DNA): TGTGCCTGGAGTCTGGGCAGGGCCAATCAGCCCCAGCATTTT. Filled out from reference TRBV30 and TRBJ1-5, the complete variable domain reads SQTIHQWPATLVQPVGSPLSLECTVEGTSNPNLYWYRQAAGRGLQLLFYSVGIGQISSEVPQNLSASRPQDRQFILSSKKLLLSDSGFYLCAWSLGRANQPQHFGDGTRLSIL.

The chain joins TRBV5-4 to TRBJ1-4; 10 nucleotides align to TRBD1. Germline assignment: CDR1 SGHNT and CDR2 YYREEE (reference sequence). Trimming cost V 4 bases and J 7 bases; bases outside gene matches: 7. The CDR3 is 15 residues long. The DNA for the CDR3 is TGTGCCAGCAGCATCGGACAGGGGGGCAGTGAAAAACTGTTTTTT. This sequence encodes CASSIGQGGSEKLFF.

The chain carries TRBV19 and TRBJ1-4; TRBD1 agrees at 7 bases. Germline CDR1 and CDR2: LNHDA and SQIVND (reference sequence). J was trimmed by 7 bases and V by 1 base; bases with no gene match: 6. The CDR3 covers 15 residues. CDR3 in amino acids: CASSIGRQGGEKLFF. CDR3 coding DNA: TGTGCCAGTAGTATAGGTCGACAGGGCGGTGAAAAACTGTTTTTT.

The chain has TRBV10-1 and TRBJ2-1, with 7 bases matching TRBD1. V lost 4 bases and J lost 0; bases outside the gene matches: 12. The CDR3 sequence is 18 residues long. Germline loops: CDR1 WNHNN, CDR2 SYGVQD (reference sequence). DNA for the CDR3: TGCGCCAGCAGTGGGCCCCATCCGGGACAGCACTCCTACAATGAGCAGTTCTTC. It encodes CASSGPHPGQHSYNEQFF.

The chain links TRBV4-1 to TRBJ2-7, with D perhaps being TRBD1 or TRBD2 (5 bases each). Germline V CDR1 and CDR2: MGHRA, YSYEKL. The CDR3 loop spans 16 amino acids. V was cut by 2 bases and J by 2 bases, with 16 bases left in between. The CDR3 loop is CASSQPHRDGPYEQYF. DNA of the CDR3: TGCGCCAGCAGCCAACCCCACCGGGACGGACCCTACGAGCAGTACTTC.

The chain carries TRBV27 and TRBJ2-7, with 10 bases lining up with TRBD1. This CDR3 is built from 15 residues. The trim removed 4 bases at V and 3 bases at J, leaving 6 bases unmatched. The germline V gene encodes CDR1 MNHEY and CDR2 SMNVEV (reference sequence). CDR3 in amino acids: CASSSPGQGNYEQYF. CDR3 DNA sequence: TGTGCCAGCAGTTCTCCGGGACAGGGGAACTACGAGCAGTACTTC.

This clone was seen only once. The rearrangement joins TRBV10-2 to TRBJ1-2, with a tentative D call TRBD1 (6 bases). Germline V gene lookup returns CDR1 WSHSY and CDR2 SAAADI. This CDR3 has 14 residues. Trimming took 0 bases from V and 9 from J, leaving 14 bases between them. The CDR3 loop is CASSESTGVPSYTF. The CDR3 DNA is TGCGCCAGCAGTGAGTCGACAGGAGTCCCCAGCTACACCTTC.

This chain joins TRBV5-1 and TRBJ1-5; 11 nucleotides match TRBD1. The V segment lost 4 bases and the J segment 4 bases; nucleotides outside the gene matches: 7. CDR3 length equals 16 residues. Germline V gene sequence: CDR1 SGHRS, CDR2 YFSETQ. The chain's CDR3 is CASSVGTGGLNQPQHF. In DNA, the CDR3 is TGCGCCAGCAGCGTGGGGACAGGGGGGCTTAATCAGCCCCAGCATTTT.

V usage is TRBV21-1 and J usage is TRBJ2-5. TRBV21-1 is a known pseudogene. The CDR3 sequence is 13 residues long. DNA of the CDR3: TGTGCCAGCAGCGGAAAGTCCCAAGAGACCCAGTACTTC. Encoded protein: CASSGKSQETQYF.

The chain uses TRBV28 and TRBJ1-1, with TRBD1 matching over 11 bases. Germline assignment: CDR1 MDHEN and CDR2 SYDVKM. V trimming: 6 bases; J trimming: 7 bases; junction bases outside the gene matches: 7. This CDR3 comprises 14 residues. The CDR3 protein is CASRTDRGRGEAFF. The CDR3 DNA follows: TGTGCCAGCAGAACGGACAGGGGGCGCGGTGAAGCTTTCTTT.

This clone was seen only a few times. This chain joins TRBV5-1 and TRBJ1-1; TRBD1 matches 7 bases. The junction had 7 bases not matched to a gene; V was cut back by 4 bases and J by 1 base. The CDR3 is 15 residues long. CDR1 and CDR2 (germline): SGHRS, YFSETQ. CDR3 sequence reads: CASSPLGQSNTEAFF. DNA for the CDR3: TGCGCCAGCAGCCCTTTGGGACAGTCGAACACTGAAGCTTTCTTT.

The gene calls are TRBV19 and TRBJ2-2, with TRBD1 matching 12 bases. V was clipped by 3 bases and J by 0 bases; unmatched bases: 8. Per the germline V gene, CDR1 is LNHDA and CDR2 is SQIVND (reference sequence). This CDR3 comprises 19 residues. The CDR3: CASSMNRDRGPTNTGELFF. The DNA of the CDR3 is TGTGCCAGTAGTATGAACCGGGACAGGGGGCCCACGAACACCGGGGAGCTGTTTTTT.

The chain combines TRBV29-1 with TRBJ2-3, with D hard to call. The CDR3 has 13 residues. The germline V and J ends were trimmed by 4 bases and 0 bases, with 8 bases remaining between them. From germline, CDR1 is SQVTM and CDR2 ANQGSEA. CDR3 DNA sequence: TGCAGCGTTGCGGCCTTTAGCACAGATACGCAGTATTTT. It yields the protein CSVAAFSTDTQYF.

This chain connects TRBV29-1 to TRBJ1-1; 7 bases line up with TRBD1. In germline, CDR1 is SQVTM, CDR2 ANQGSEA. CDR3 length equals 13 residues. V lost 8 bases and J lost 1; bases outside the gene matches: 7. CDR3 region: CSLRTGRNTEAFF. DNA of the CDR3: TGCAGCCTTAGGACAGGTCGGAACACTGAAGCTTTCTTT.

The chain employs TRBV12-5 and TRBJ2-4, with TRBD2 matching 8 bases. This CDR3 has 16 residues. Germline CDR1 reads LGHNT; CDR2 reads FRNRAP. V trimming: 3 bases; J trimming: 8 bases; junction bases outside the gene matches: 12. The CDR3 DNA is TGTGCTAGTGGTTTAGGGGCGGGAGGACGGGGGGACATTCAGTACTTC. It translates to CASGLGAGGRGDIQYF. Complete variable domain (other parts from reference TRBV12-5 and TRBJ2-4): DARVTQTPRHKVTEMGQEVTMRCQPILGHNTVFWYRQTMMQGLELLAYFRNRAPLDDSGMPKDRFSAEMPDATLATLKIQPSEPRDSAVYFCASGLGAGGRGDIQYFGAGTRLSVL.

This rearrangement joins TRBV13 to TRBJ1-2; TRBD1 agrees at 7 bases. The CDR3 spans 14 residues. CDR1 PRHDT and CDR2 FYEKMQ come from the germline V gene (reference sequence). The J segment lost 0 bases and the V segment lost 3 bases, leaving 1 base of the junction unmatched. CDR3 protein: CASSLGTANYGYTF. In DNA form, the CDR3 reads TGTGCCAGCAGCTTGGGGACAGCTAACTATGGCTACACCTTC.